The sequence of this T cell receptor (beta chain) was determined in a study of blood T cell repertoires in COVID-19. On the study more broadly: Acute and convalescent COVID-19 specimens originated in the United States, Italy and Spain. PBMCs, B-cell-depleted T cells, or T cells provided the cDNA or gDNA that made up the material.

Original analysis: From reference gene primer amplification, estimates of nucleated cell counts were derived. Assay used: immunoSEQ multiplex PCR; TCRdb lists only in-frame clones, some missing. D and trimming come from the DNA, and the V and J calls and clone size come from that table. The data hold around 120,000 clones, with 78% observed a single time. The CDR3 totals 13 residues. Trimming stripped 1 base from V and 7 bases from J, with 10 bases between. Per germline, CDR1 SGHRS and CDR2 YFSETQ. This receptor was obtained from a man between 65 and 85 years old with acute or convalescent COVID-19. Material for sequencing was peripheral blood. The chain is built from TRBV5-1 and TRBJ2-3, with D maybe TRBD2 (6 bases). The CDR3 loop reads CASSLQDYNTQYF. CDR3 nucleotides: TGCGCCAGCAGCTTGCAGGACTATAATACGCAGTATTTT.